This T cell receptor (beta chain) emerged from a study of CD8 T cells in Susac syndrome. Study observations and caveats: The study conceded that its TCR sequencing and HLA analysis involved relatively few individuals.

Reverse transcription of roughly 0.45 to 1 ug RNA was carried out with random hexamers. TCRdb reanalysed the immunoSEQ multiplex PCR reads using MiXCR and keeps one entry per CDR3 protein. The profile covers 100,000 to 150,000 distinct CDR3 sequences, with 75% to 90% appearing a single time and approximately 0.51% taken by the ten largest. As regards this clonotype: The antigen remains unidentified.

Trimming took 4 bases from V and 4 from J; bases not matched to a gene: 6. Per the germline V gene, CDR1 is PRHDT and CDR2 is FYEKMQ (reference sequence). CDR3 length: 15 residues. Sequencing used CD8+ T cells from PBMCs. This chain uses TRBV13 with TRBJ2-7; 11 nucleotides agree with TRBD1. The receptor was isolated from a human donor with multiple sclerosis. The CDR3, as DNA: TGTGCCAGCAGCTCCCGGGACAGGGGGGTTTACGAGCAGTACTTC. As protein: CASSSRDRGVYEQYF. The variable domain in full, with the rest retrieved from reference TRBV13 and TRBJ2-7, is AAGVIQSPRHLIKEKRETATLKCYPIPRHDTVYWYQQGPGQDPQFLISFYEKMQSDKGSIPDRFSAQQFSDYHSELNMSSLELGDSALYFCASSSRDRGVYEQYFGPGTRLTVT.